The clone carrying this T cell receptor (beta chain) has at least ten counts. What it binds is not known. V lost 0 bases to trimming and J lost 0 bases; unmatched junction nucleotides: 6. Germline V gene lookup returns CDR1 LGHNA and CDR2 YSLEER. The CDR3 loop spans 17 amino acids. This sample is part of a study of T cells after yellow fever vaccination. The TCR cDNA carried a universal primer site and UMIs from 5'RACE template switching. TCRdb reanalysed the 5' RACE reads using MiXCR and keeps one entry per CDR3 protein. The sample has hundreds of thousands of distinct CDR3 sequences; 9.5% to 15% are singletons. Whole-study results and caveats: A limited proportion of clonotypes was detected within both the CD4 and CD8 compartments.

The chain uses TRBV4-3 and TRBJ2-7; 9 positions match TRBD2. The material was CD4+ T cells sorted from PBMCs, obtained 15 days after the yellow fever booster vaccination. The TCR was taken from a man younger than 30 who received the YFV17D yellow fever vaccine. The CDR3 reads CASSQDERGASSYEQYF. DNA for the CDR3: TGCGCCAGCAGCCAAGACGAGCGGGGGGCGAGCTCCTACGAGCAGTACTTC.